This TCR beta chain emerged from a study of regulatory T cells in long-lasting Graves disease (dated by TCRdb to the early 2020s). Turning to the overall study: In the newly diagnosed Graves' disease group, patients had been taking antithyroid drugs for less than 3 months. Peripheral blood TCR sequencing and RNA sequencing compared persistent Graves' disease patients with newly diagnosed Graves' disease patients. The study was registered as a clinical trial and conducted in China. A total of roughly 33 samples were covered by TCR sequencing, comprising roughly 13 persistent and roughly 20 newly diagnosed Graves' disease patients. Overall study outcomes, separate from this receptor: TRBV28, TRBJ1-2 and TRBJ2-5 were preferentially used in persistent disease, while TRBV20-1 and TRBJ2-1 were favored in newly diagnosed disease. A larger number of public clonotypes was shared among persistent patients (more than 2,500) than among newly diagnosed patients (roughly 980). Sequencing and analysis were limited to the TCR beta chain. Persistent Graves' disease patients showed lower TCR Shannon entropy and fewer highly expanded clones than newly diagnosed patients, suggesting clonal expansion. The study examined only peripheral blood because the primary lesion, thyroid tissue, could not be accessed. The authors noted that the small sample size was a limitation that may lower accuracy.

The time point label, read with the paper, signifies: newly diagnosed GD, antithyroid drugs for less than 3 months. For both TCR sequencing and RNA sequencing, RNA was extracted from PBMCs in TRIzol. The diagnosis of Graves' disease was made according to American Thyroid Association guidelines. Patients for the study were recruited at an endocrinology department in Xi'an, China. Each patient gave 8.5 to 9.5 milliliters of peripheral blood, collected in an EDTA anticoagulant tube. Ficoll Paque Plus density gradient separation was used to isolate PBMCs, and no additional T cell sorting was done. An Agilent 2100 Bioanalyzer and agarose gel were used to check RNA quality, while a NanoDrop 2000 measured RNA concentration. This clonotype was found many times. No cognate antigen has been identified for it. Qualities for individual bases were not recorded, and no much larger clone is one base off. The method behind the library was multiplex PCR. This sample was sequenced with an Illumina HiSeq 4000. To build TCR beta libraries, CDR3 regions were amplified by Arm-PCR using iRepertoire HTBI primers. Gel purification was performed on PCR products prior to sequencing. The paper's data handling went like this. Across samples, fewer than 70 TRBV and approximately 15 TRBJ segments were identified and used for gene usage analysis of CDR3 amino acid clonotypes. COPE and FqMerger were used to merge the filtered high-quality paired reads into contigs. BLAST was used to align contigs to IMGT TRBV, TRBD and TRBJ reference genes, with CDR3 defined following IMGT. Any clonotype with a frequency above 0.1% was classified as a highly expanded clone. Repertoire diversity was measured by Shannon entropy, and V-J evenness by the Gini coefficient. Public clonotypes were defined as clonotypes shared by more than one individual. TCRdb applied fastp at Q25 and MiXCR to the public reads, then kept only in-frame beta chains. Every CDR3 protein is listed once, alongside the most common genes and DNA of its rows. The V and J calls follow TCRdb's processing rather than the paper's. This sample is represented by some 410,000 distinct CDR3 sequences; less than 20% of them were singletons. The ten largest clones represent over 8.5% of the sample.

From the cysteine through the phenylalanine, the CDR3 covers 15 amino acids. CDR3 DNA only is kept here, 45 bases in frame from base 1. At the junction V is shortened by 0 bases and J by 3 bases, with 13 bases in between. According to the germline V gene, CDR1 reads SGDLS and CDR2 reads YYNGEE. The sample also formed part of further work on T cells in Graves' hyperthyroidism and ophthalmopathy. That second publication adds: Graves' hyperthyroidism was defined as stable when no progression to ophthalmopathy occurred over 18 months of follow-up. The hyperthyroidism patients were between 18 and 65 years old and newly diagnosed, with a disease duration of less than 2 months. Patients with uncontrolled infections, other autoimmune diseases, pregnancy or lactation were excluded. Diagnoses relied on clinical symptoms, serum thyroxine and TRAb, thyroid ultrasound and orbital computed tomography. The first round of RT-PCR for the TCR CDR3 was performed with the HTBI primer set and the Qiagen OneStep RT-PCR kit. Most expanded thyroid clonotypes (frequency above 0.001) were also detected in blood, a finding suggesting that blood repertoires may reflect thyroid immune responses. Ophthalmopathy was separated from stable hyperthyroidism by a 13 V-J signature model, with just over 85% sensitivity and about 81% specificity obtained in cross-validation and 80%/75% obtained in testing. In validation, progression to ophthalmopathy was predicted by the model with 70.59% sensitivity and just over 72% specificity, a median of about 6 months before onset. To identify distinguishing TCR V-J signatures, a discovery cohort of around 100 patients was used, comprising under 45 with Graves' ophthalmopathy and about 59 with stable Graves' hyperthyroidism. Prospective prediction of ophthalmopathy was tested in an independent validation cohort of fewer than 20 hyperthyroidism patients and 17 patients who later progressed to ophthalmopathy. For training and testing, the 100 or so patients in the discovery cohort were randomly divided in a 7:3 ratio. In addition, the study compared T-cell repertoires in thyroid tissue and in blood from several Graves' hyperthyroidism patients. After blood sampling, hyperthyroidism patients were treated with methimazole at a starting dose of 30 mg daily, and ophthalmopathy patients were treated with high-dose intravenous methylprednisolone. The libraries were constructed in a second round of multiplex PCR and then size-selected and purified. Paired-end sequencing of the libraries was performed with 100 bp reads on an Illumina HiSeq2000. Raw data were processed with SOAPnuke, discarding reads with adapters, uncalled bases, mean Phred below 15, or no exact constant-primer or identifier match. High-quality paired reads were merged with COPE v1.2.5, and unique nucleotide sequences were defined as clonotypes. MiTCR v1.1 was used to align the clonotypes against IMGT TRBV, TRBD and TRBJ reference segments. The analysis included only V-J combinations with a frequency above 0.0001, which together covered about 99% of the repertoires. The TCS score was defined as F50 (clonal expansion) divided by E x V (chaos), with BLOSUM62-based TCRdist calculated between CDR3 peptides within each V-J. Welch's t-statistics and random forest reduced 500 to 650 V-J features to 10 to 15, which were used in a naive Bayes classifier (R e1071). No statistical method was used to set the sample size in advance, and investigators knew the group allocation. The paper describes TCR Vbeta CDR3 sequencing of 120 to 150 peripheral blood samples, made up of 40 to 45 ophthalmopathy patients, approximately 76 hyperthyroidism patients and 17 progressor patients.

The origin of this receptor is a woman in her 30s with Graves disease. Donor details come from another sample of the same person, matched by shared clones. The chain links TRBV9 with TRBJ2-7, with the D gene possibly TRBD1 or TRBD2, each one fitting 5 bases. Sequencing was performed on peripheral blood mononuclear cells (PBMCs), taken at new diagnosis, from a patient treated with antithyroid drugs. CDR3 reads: CASSVAHGDGYEQYF. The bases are TGTGCCAGCAGCGTAGCCCACGGGGACGGCTACGAGCAGTACTTC.